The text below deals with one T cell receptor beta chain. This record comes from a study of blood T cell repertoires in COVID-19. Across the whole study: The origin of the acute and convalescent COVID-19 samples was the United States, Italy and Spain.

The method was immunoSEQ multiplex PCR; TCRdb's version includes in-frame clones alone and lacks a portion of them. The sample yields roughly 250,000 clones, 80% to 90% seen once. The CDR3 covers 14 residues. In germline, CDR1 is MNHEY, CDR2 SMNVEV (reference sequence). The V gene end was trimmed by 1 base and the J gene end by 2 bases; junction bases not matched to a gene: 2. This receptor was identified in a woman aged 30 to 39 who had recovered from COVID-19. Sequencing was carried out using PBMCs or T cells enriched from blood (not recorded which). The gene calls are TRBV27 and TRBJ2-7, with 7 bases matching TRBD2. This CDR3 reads CASSLYGGAYEQYF. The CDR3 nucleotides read TGTGCCAGCAGTTTATATGGGGGGGCCTACGAGCAGTACTTC.